These 20 T cell receptor beta chains originate from one sample sequenced in a study of blood T cell repertoires in COVID-19. Profiling relied on immunoSEQ multiplex PCR, and the TCRdb table lists in-frame clones only, not all of them. This sample has 40,000 or so clones, with 90% to 95% found just once. The material sequenced was peripheral blood. These TCRs come from a woman between 25 and 40 years old in a cohort sampled during active COVID-19.

This clone was detected only once. This chain connects TRBV5-1 to TRBJ2-3, with TRBD1 as a possible D gene (6 bases). Germline V gene sequence: CDR1 SGHRS, CDR2 YFSETQ. V shed 6 bases and J shed 2 bases, with 10 bases lying between them. This CDR3 contains 13 residues. CDR3 nucleotide sequence: TGCGCCAGCACAGGGGCGAACACAGATACGCAGTATTTT. It yields the protein CASTGANTDTQYF.

This CDR3 reads CASRLSYLSYEQYF. CDR3 DNA sequence: TGTGCCAGCAGACTTTCCTATCTCTCCTACGAGCAGTACTTC. This sequence joins TRBV6-5 and TRBJ2-7; D unresolved. Germline V CDR1 and CDR2: MNHEY, SVGAGI. Trimming pared 6 bases from V and 0 bases from J, leaving 12 bases between. This CDR3 spans 14 amino acids.

The chain has TRBV6-5 and TRBJ2-3, with 7 bases aligning to TRBD1. The J segment lost 2 bases and the V segment lost 7 bases, leaving 3 bases of the junction unmatched. The CDR3 is 13 residues long. Germline values: CDR1 MNHEY, CDR2 SVGAGI. The CDR3 nucleotides are TGTGCCAGCAAGGGACAGCCCACAGATACGCAGTATTTT. It is translated as CASKGQPTDTQYF.

The chain has TRBV7-8 and TRBJ1-6; 11 bases are shared with TRBD1. The V and J ends lost 5 bases and 4 bases, in that order; junction bases with no gene match: 10. The CDR3 is made up of 18 amino acids. CDR1 is SGHVS and CDR2 is FQNEAQ in the germline V gene. CDR3 sequence (DNA): TGTGCCAGCAGCCAAAGGACAGGGGGCGCATCTTATAATTCACCCCTCCACTTT. It translates to CASSQRTGGASYNSPLHF.

The V and J genes are TRBV6-1 and TRBJ1-2; possibly TRBD1 for D (5 bases). The length of the CDR3 is 15 residues. Looked up from germline, CDR1 is MNHNS and CDR2 is SASEGT. With 0 bases removed from V and 6 bases from J, the gap between germline ends came to 14 bases. For the CDR3, the DNA is TGTGCCAGCAGTGAAGCGCTTCTTGGCAGGGATGGCTACACCTTC. Translated: CASSEALLGRDGYTF.

The V and J genes are TRBV15 and TRBJ2-7, with 8 positions matching TRBD2. With 2 bases clipped from V and 2 bases from J, the junction kept 5 bases outside the gene matches. CDR3 length: 15 amino acids. Germline CDR1 LNHNV, CDR2 YYDKDF (reference sequence). CDR3 nucleotides: TGTGCCACCAGCAGACCCCCAGCGGGAGCCTACGAGCAGTACTTC. This gives the protein CATSRPPAGAYEQYF.

The chain combines TRBV27 with TRBJ2-5; tentative D call: TRBD1 (5 bases). The CDR3 loop spans 15 amino acids. Trimming stripped 7 bases from V and 2 bases from J, with 17 bases between. Germline V gene data show CDR1 as MNHEY and CDR2 as SMNVEV (reference sequence). CDR3 DNA: TGTGCCAGCATCCTAACCTGGGGCCGGCAAGAGACCCAGTACTTC. Translation gives CASILTWGRQETQYF.

J is TRBJ2-1 and V is TRBV27; TRBD2 matches at 13 bases. Germline loops: CDR1 MNHEY, CDR2 SMNVEV (reference sequence). The CDR3 is made up of 17 amino acids. V gave up 5 bases and J gave up 4 bases; unmatched junction bases: 8. CDR3 loop: CASSPLGLAGVYNEQFF. The CDR3 nucleotides read TGTGCCAGCAGTCCTCTAGGACTAGCGGGAGTGTACAATGAGCAGTTCTTC.

CDR3 sequence reads: CATGQIGYWQPQHF. The CDR3 DNA reads as TGTGCCACCGGACAGATCGGCTATTGGCAGCCCCAGCATTTT. The rearrangement joins TRBV19 to TRBJ1-5; tentative D call: TRBD1 (6 bases). This CDR3 comprises 14 residues. Trimming took 10 bases from V and 7 from J, leaving 20 bases between them. Germline V gene lookup returns CDR1 LNHDA and CDR2 SQIVND (reference sequence).

The rearrangement joins TRBV29-1 to TRBJ2-1, with TRBD1 identical over 9 bases. Germline-derived CDR1 and CDR2 are SQVTM and ANQGSEA. The CDR3 is made up of 14 amino acids. V dropped 7 bases and J dropped 7; count of bases not matched to a gene: 11. CDR3 sequence: CSATPGQGGNEQFF. DNA for the CDR3: TGCAGCGCTACCCCGGGACAGGGTGGAAATGAGCAGTTCTTC.

The chain joins TRBV7-2 to TRBJ2-2, with a weak D call TRBD2 (5 bases). Germline values: CDR1 SGHTA, CDR2 FQGNSA. CDR3 size: 17 residues. Trimming removed 1 base from V and 5 bases from J, with 17 bases in between. In nucleotides, the CDR3 is TGTGCCAGCAGCTTAGGAGGAGGCGGAGGTATAACCGGGGAGCTGTTTTTT. Amino acid sequence: CASSLGGGGGITGELFF.

A few counts support this clone. This chain connects TRBV28 to TRBJ1-5, with 7 bases matching TRBD1. CDR3 length equals 13 residues. J gave up 9 bases and V 5 bases, and 7 bases lay outside the gene matches. CDR1 and CDR2 from the germline V gene are MDHEN and SYDVKM. CDR3 residues: CASSPDRVRPQHF. CDR3 nucleotides: TGTGCCAGCAGTCCCGACAGGGTAAGGCCCCAGCATTTT.

This clone is termed medium-sized. The chain joins TRBV15 to TRBJ1-4; the match to TRBD1 covers 7 bases. With 9 bases clipped from V and 4 bases from J, the junction kept 26 bases outside the gene matches. This CDR3 contains 20 residues. Germline V gene data show CDR1 as LNHNV and CDR2 as YYDKDF (reference sequence). As DNA, the CDR3 is TGTGCCACAAGACCCTCCGAGGAACAGGGGAGTTGGGTTCTTAATGAAAAACTGTTTTTT. This gives the protein CATRPSEEQGSWVLNEKLFF.

The chain couples TRBV1 to TRBJ1-1. TRBV1 counts as a pseudogene. The CDR3 spans 13 residues. The CDR3: CTSSQVWSTEAFF. The CDR3 bases are TGCACCAGCAGCCAAGTGTGGAGCACTGAAGCTTTCTTT.

In DNA form, the CDR3 reads TGCGCCAGCTCCCGGACTAGCGTGATCCAAGAGACCCAGTACTTC. Translation gives CASSRTSVIQETQYF. This sequence joins TRBV5-1 and TRBJ2-5; 9 nucleotides match TRBD2. Trimming removed 7 bases from V and 1 base from J; junction bases left unmatched: 8. This CDR3 spans 15 amino acids. The V gene's germline CDR1 is SGHRS and CDR2 YFSETQ.

The chain carries TRBV6-5 and TRBJ2-7; 8 bases agree with TRBD1. The CDR3 is 15 amino acids. J gave up 0 bases and V 5 bases, and 6 bases lay outside the gene matches. Looked up from germline, CDR1 is MNHEY and CDR2 is SVGAGI. The CDR3 bases are TGTGCCAGCAGTCTCACAGGGGGTAGCTCCTACGAGCAGTACTTC. Its translation is CASSLTGGSSYEQYF.

The chain recombines TRBV19 with TRBJ2-7, with 10 bases identical to TRBD1. This CDR3 region has 15 residues. Trimming removed 1 base from V and 5 bases from J; junction bases left unmatched: 5. Germline CDR1 and CDR2: LNHDA and SQIVND (reference sequence). As DNA, the CDR3 is TGTGCCAGTAGTATAGGGACAGGGGGGTTGGACGAGCAGTACTTC. Translating gives CASSIGTGGLDEQYF. The whole variable domain, filled in from reference TRBV19 and TRBJ2-7, reads DGGITQSPKYLFRKEGQNVTLSCEQNLNHDAMYWYRQDPGQGLRLIYYSQIVNDFQKGDIAEGYSVSREKKESFPLTVTSAQKNPTAFYLCASSIGTGGLDEQYFGPGTRLTVT.

The gene calls are TRBV2 and TRBJ2-5, with D hard to call. CDR3 size: 11 residues. Trimming stripped 5 bases from V and 3 bases from J, with 4 bases between. Germline-derived CDR1 and CDR2 are SNHLY and FYNNEI. The CDR3, as DNA: TGTGCCAGCAGTTTAAAAGAGACCCAGTACTTC. It encodes CASSLKETQYF.

This chain links TRBV6-5 with TRBJ2-4; 8 nucleotides align to TRBD1. The CDR3 runs 15 residues. With V trimmed by 2 bases and J by 7 bases, 7 bases remained unmatched. CDR1 and CDR2 (germline): MNHEY, SVGAGI. CDR3 in amino acids: CASSYHHRGVNIQYF. Written as DNA, the CDR3 is TGTGCCAGCAGTTACCATCACAGGGGGGTGAACATTCAGTACTTC.

The DNA for the CDR3 is TGTGCCACCAGATCCGCAACGCTAGCGGCTAATGAGCAGTTCTTC. As protein: CATRSATLAANEQFF. The V and J genes are TRBV15 and TRBJ2-1; TRBD2 agrees at 7 bases. CDR3 length: 15 residues. Germline CDR1 and CDR2: LNHNV and YYDKDF (reference sequence). V was clipped by 6 bases and J by 7 bases; unmatched bases: 12.